The clone carrying this TCR beta chain was counted only a few times. Its antigen is unidentified. A read error may produce the germline difference seen at one junction end. This sample was taken from a study of blood T cells in healthy people across ages. With a J-beta primer mix and a sample-barcoded 5' primer, a second PCR ran roughly 6 to 12 cycles. Each TCR beta cDNA got a 12-nucleotide random molecular identifier. TCRdb independently ran MiXCR on the 5' RACE reads; one entry per CDR3 protein. The sample contains 450,000 to 700,000 distinct CDR3 sequences, roughly 29% of which appear only once. This CDR3 comprises 15 residues. Germline CDR1 and CDR2: SNHLY and FYNNEI. Study outcomes and limitations: Per million T cells, TCR beta diversity dropped roughly linearly as age increased.

The receptor comes from a woman aged 70 to 79 in good health. Material for sequencing was blood. This rearrangement joins TRBV2 to TRBJ2-5; TRBD2 agrees at 7 bases. CDR3 bases: TGTGCCAGCCGGGAGGCAGGGAGTCCCCAAGGGACCCAGTACTTC. It translates to CASREAGSPQGTQYF.